A selection of T cell receptor beta chains follows, all from one sample in a study of T-cell memory formation after mild COVID-19. TCRdb re-called the 5' RACE reads through MiXCR, storing one row per CDR3 protein. Here the sample spans 280,000 or so distinct CDR3 sequences, 7.5% to 9.5% being singletons. The sequenced sample consisted of PBMCs or a T cell subset sorted from them (not recorded which). The receptors come from a man younger than 35 who had mild COVID-19 (a few samples of this study predate the infection). Cell type and time point are not known. Both conserved end residues are part of each CDR3. The order of the fields is V gene, J gene, D gene, clone size, CDR3 DNA, CDR3 protein. D genes are given only for firm matches. The size of a clone is reported for some rows only, either as once, few or many, or as a class for expanded clones.

TRBV28	TRBJ1-2	TRBD1	few	TGTGCCAGCACTCCGACAGGGACCTATGGCTACACCTTC	CASTPTGTYGYTF
TRBV7-3	TRBJ2-3	TRBD2	few	TGTGCCAGCAGCGCCAGGGGACCTAGACTAGCGGGGCCTGGGGGTACGCAGTATTTT	CASSARGPRLAGPGGTQYF
TRBV5-6	TRBJ2-3	-	-	TGTGCCAGCAGCACAAGTGGGGCTAGTCACGCAGATACGCAGTATTTT	CASSTSGASHADTQYF
TRBV6-6	TRBJ1-5	TRBD1	few	TGTGCCAGCAGTTACTTCGGACAGGATAGCAATCAGCCCCAGCATTTT	CASSYFGQDSNQPQHF
TRBV28	TRBJ1-5	TRBD1	many	TGTGCCAGCAGCTTAGAGGGACAGCAGCCCCAGCATTTT	CASSLEGQQPQHF
TRBV10-3	TRBJ1-5	-	few	TGTGCCATCAGTTCGATCGATCAGCCCCAGCATTTT	CAISSIDQPQHF
TRBV20-1	TRBJ2-3	-	few	TGCAGTACTGAAGCCCCTACGCAGTATTTT	CSTEAPTQYF
TRBV24-1	TRBJ1-2	TRBD1	many	TGTGCCACCAGTGATGGCGGGACAGGGGGTACTAACTATGGCTACACCTTC	CATSDGGTGGTNYGYTF
TRBV24-1	TRBJ1-5	TRBD1	few	TGTGCCACCCCGGACAGGGTTCGGAGCAATCAGCCCCAGCATTTT	CATPDRVRSNQPQHF
TRBV6-2/TRBV6-3	TRBJ2-7	-	many	TGTGCCAGCTGTTCTGGATCCTACGAGCAGTACTTC	CASCSGSYEQYF
TRBV12-3/TRBV12-4	TRBJ2-1	TRBD1	-	TGTGCCAGCAGTATTGGACAGGGGCCCTACAATGAGCAGTTCTTC	CASSIGQGPYNEQFF
TRBV6-1	TRBJ1-6	-	many	TGTGCCAGCAGTGAAACGGGTGGTTCACCCCTCCACTTT	CASSETGGSPLHF
TRBV7-2	TRBJ1-2	TRBD1	few	TGTGCCAGCAGCTCGTCGACAGGGAGTACGGGTGGCTACACCTTC	CASSSSTGSTGGYTF
TRBV6-2/TRBV6-3	TRBJ1-5	TRBD1	few	TGTGCCAGCAGTTACCTTACAGGGGGCAATCAGCCCCAGCATTTT	CASSYLTGGNQPQHF
TRBV7-2	TRBJ2-2	-	-	TGTGCCAGCAGCTTTTCCCCAGGGAACACCGGGGAGCTGTTTTTT	CASSFSPGNTGELFF
TRBV20-1	TRBJ2-7	-	few	TGCAGTGCTAGCATGACTCTCGCGGGTAACTCCTACGAGCAGTACTTC	CSASMTLAGNSYEQYF
TRBV12-3/TRBV12-4	TRBJ2-5	-	many	TGTGCCAGCTGCCGGGACTGTGAGACCCAGTACTTC	CASCRDCETQYF
TRBV7-9	TRBJ2-3	TRBD2	few	TGTGCCAGCAGCCCGAAAAAGCGAGTAGCGGGGAGCACAGATACGCAGTATTTT	CASSPKKRVAGSTDTQYF
TRBV4-3	TRBJ2-1	-	many	TGCGCCAGCAGCCAATTTGGTAGCTCCTACAATGAGCAGTTCTTC	CASSQFGSSYNEQFF
TRBV11-2	TRBJ2-3	-	-	TGTGCCAGCAGCTTAGGGGGTATCGATACGCAGTATTTT	CASSLGGIDTQYF
TRBV5-1	TRBJ1-5	TRBD1	few	TGCGCCAGCAGCTTGATGGCAGGGGGAGGTCAGCCCCAGCATTTT	CASSLMAGGGQPQHF
TRBV20-1	TRBJ2-7	-	many	TGCAGTGCTAGAGATGGTAAGGGGTACGACGAGCAGTACTTC	CSARDGKGYDEQYF
TRBV12-3/TRBV12-4	TRBJ2-5	TRBD2	few	TGTGCCAGCAGTTTAGCGGGGAGGGAAGGCGGGACCCAGTACTTC	CASSLAGREGGTQYF
TRBV5-1	TRBJ2-3	-	many	TGCGCCAGCAGCCCCAACTTCAGCACAGATACGCAGTATTTT	CASSPNFSTDTQYF
TRBV14	TRBJ2-3	TRBD2	many	TGTGCCAGCAGCTTTCTAGCGGGGACCCACACAGATACGCAGTATTTT	CASSFLAGTHTDTQYF
TRBV4-3	TRBJ2-3	TRBD2	-	TGCGCCAGCAGCCAAGGAAATGGGGGGGGTCTCACAGATACGCAGTATTTT	CASSQGNGGGLTDTQYF
TRBV11-3	TRBJ2-1	-	many	TGTGCCAGCAGCCAGCGGACGGGGATCTATGGCTCCTACAATGAGCAGTTCTTC	CASSQRTGIYGSYNEQFF
TRBV12-3/TRBV12-4	TRBJ2-5	-	many	TGTGCCAGCAGTTCAGCGGACGGTGAGACCCAGTACTTC	CASSSADGETQYF
TRBV12-2	TRBJ2-5	-	-	TGTGCAAGTCGCCCTCACAGGGGATCGGTACCAGAGACCCAGTACTTC	CASRPHRGSVPETQYF
TRBV5-1	TRBJ1-3	-	many	TGCGCCAGCAGCGGGAGGGGAAATGGAAACACCATATATTTT	CASSGRGNGNTIYF
TRBV29-1	TRBJ2-1	-	-	TGCAGCCATGCTGCAGGGAGCTCCTACAATGAGCAGTTCTTC	CSHAAGSSYNEQFF
TRBV7-2	TRBJ1-2	-	-	TGTGCCAGCAGCTTAAGGCCAGGGGATGGCTACACCTTC	CASSLRPGDGYTF
TRBV2	TRBJ2-1	TRBD2	-	TGTGCCAACACTCCGGCGCGGGGGTCGAGCTCCTACAATGAGCAGTTCTTC	CANTPARGSSSYNEQFF
TRBV5-6	TRBJ2-7	-	many	TGTGCCAGCAGCTTGAACTCCTACGAGCAGTACTTC	CASSLNSYEQYF
TRBV5-1	TRBJ1-4	TRBD1	few	TGCGCCAGCAGTGAGATAGGGACAGGGAATGAAAAACTGTTTTTT	CASSEIGTGNEKLFF
TRBV29-1	TRBJ1-1	-	-	TGCAGCGGACGACAGAGCACTGAAGCTTTCTTT	CSGRQSTEAFF
TRBV4-2	TRBJ1-2	TRBD1	few	TGTGCCAGCAGCCAAGATGTCGGACAGGCTTACTATGGCTACACCTTC	CASSQDVGQAYYGYTF